This entry lists 21 T cell receptor beta chains sequenced from one sample in a study of T cell clonality in common variable immunodeficiency. Produced via immunoSEQ multiplex PCR; TCRdb's table is partial and in-frame only. The repertoire consists of about 31,000 clones, none detected only once. Sequenced: peripheral blood mononuclear cells. The source is a person aged 18 to 75 in good health.

This clone was observed many times. Sequencing ends 3 residues short of the CDR3 end; the germline J gene provides the rest. The chain is built from TRBV20-1 and TRBJ2-4, with D possibly matching TRBD2 (6 bases). This CDR3 region has 14 residues. CDR1 and CDR2 (germline): DFQATT, SNEGSKA (reference sequence). The CDR3 reads CSARVGAGTGTQYF. The CDR3 DNA, read in part, is TGCAGTGCTAGAGTCGGAGCAGGGACTGGGACT.

This clone was counted many times. The read finishes 3 residues shy of the CDR3 end, and the germline J gene is used to complete it. The rearrangement uses TRBV20-1 and TRBJ2-7, with 9 nucleotides matching TRBD2. The CDR3 runs 14 residues. Trimming removed 6 bases from V and 2 bases from J; junction bases left unmatched: 8. From germline, CDR1 is DFQATT and CDR2 SNEGSKA (reference sequence). Incomplete CDR3 DNA: TGCAGTGCCGTTAGCGGGGGCCAGACCTACGAG. It codes for CSAVSGGQTYE. The entire CDR3 is CSAVSGGQTYEQYF.

This clone has at least ten counts. Sequencing ends 3 residues short of the CDR3 end; the germline J gene provides the rest. V gene TRBV5-1 combines with J gene TRBJ2-2, with 7 bases that match TRBD2. The V gene end was trimmed by 3 bases and the J gene end by 5 bases; junction bases not matched to a gene: 10. The CDR3 covers 16 residues. From germline, CDR1 is SGHRS and CDR2 YFSETQ. CDR3 region: CASSSQPLASTGELFF. CDR3 DNA (partial): TGCGCCAGCAGCTCCCAACCACTAGCGTCAACCGGGGAG.

This clone was counted many times. Read sequence stops 3 residues before the CDR3 end, and the germline J gene provides the missing end. The chain recombines TRBV7-9 with TRBJ2-6, with a possible D match to TRBD1 (6 bases). From germline, CDR1 is SEHNR and CDR2 FQNEAQ (reference sequence). V lost 5 bases, J lost 2 bases, and 10 bases lay in between. This CDR3 comprises 15 residues. CDR3 protein: CASSLQGPGANVLTF. Partial CDR3 DNA: TGTGCCAGCAGCCTACAGGGCCCTGGGGCCAACGTC.

This clone was picked up many times. The read falls 3 residues short of the CDR3 end, and the missing part is taken from the germline J gene. The rearrangement uses TRBV2 and TRBJ1-5; D is unclear. CDR3 size: 13 residues. Looked up from germline, CDR1 is SNHLY and CDR2 is FYNNEI. The V gene lost 7 bases and the J gene lost 4 bases, with 11 bases spanning the gap. CDR3 protein: CASTKAPNQPQHF. The DNA read from the CDR3 is TGTGCCAGCACCAAGGCCCCTAATCAGCCC. The whole variable domain, filled in from reference TRBV2 and TRBJ1-5, reads EPEVTQTPSHQVTQMGQEVILRCVPISNHLYFYWYRQILGQKVEFLVSFYNNEISEKSEIFDDQFSVERPDGSNFTLKIRSTKLEDSAMYFCASTKAPNQPQHFGDGTRLSIL.

This clone was seen at least ten times. With the read ending 3 residues before the CDR3 end, the germline J gene is used to fill in that end. The chain carries TRBV7-2 and TRBJ2-5; 10 bases line up with TRBD2. V dropped 5 bases and J dropped 2; count of bases not matched to a gene: 2. The germline V gene has CDR1 SGHTA and CDR2 FQGNSA. This CDR3 region has 14 residues. This CDR3 reads CASSPTSGQETQYF. The sequenced part of the CDR3 DNA is TGTGCCAGCAGCCCGACTAGCGGGCAAGAGACC.

Of note for this clone: The read ends 3 residues early relative to the CDR3; the germline J gene fills the gap. The V call is TRBV5-5, the J call TRBJ1-2; 7 bases agree with TRBD1. The CDR3 covers 14 residues. Germline V gene sequence: CDR1 SGHKS, CDR2 YYEKEE (reference sequence). The covered CDR3 bases are TGTGCCAGCAGCTTGACAGGGGTCTCCTACGAC. The encoded protein is CASSLTGVSYD. The CDR3 reads in full as CASSLTGVSYDYTF.

In this sample, this clone turned up a few times. Sequencing ends 3 residues short of the CDR3 end; the germline J gene provides the rest. This chain joins TRBV19 and TRBJ1-2, with D possibly TRBD1 on 6 matching bases. Germline V lookup: CDR1 LNHDA, CDR2 SQIVND (reference sequence). This CDR3 is built from 13 residues. Incomplete CDR3 DNA: TGTGCCAGTAGTGGGGGGGGCTACGATACC. As protein: CASSGGGYDT. Given in full, the CDR3 is CASSGGGYDTYTF.

Comments on this clone: Read sequence stops 3 residues before the CDR3 end, and the germline J gene provides the missing end. V gene TRBV19 combines with J gene TRBJ2-4; 7 bases are a match to TRBD2. This CDR3 region has 13 residues. Germline V gene lookup returns CDR1 LNHDA and CDR2 SQIVND (reference sequence). CDR3 sequence: CASSPGGGPGQYF. The covered CDR3 bases are TGTGCCAGTAGTCCGGGGGGAGGTCCTGGT.

This clone has a count of ten or more. The sequence runs out 3 residues before the end of the CDR3; the remainder is reconstructed from the germline J gene. V is TRBV12-3 or TRBV12-4 and J is TRBJ2-1; tentative D call: TRBD2 (5 bases). The CDR3 has 15 amino acids. V was trimmed by 4 bases and J by 4 bases, leaving 14 bases between them. CDR3 in amino acids: CASSSPGEEYNEQFF. Partial CDR3 DNA: TGTGCCAGCAGTTCACCCGGGGAAGAATACAATGAG.

The table lists this clone with many counts. The sequenced fragment ends 3 residues before the CDR3 boundary, so the rest is inferred from the germline J gene. The chain carries TRBV5-1 and TRBJ2-3; 13 nucleotides line up with TRBD2. Germline V gives CDR1 SGHRS, CDR2 YFSETQ. CDR3 length: 17 residues. V lost 5 bases to trimming and J lost 0 bases; unmatched junction nucleotides: 6. The covered CDR3 bases are TGCGCCAGCAGAACTAGCGGGGGGGCCTCTAGCACAGATACG. This sequence encodes CASRTSGGASSTDT. The entire CDR3 protein is CASRTSGGASSTDTQYF. Supplemented by reference TRBV5-1 and TRBJ2-3, the full variable domain reads KAGVTQTPRYLIKTRGQQVTLSCSPISGHRSVSWYQQTPGQGLQFLFEYFSETQRNKGNFPGRFSGRQFSNSRSEMNVSTLELGDSALYLCASRTSGGASSTDTQYFGPGTRLTVL.

The table lists this clone with many counts. Its ends do not fully match the called genes, so a read error is possible. The DNA ends 3 residues before the CDR3 does, and the rest of the CDR3 is filled in from the germline J gene. The rearrangement links TRBV7-7 to TRBJ2-7, with 7 nucleotides matching TRBD1. This CDR3 is 14 amino acids long. Germline V lookup: CDR1 SSHAT, CDR2 FNYEAQ (reference sequence). CDR3 in amino acids: CASSPSGGAYEQYF. The DNA read from the CDR3 is TGTGCTAGCAGCCCGTCAGGGGGAGCCTACGAG.

This clone was observed a handful of times. The read terminates 3 residues before the CDR3 end, so the remaining end is supplied by the germline J gene. The V and J genes are TRBV19 and TRBJ2-1, with D perhaps TRBD2 (5 bases). V lost 4 bases to trimming and J lost 0 bases, with 13 bases between them. Germline V gene sequence: CDR1 LNHDA, CDR2 SQIVND (reference sequence). This CDR3 is 16 amino acids long. The sequenced part of the CDR3 DNA is TGTGCCAGTAGTAGAGGAGCGGCTAGCTCCTACAATGAG. Translation gives CASSRGAASSYNE. The complete CDR3 protein is CASSRGAASSYNEQFF.

At least ten counts were recorded for this clone. The DNA ends 3 residues before the CDR3 does, and the rest of the CDR3 is filled in from the germline J gene. This chain uses TRBV7-6 with TRBJ1-1; weak D call: TRBD1 (6 bases). From germline, CDR1 is SGHVS and CDR2 FNYEAQ. The CDR3 sequence is 14 residues long. The V end lost 5 bases, the J end lost 4 bases, and 14 bases lay between the germline ends. CDR3 DNA (partial): TGTGCCAGCAGCCCGCGGACAGCCCTCACTGAA. It codes for CASSPRTALTE. The CDR3 in its entirety is CASSPRTALTEAFF.

This clone was counted many times. The missing CDR3 end, 3 residues past where the read stops, is filled in from the germline J gene. The chain carries TRBV6-2 or TRBV6-3 and TRBJ2-5; maybe TRBD1 (6 bases). Trimming shortened V by 2 bases and J by 3 bases, and 13 bases separated the two germline ends. Germline CDR1 and CDR2: MNHEY and SVGEGT. The CDR3 has 15 amino acids. CDR3 protein: CASSYTFAGEETQYF. The CDR3 bases that were read are TGTGCCAGCAGTTACACGTTCGCAGGGGAAGAGACC.

This clone was detected only a few times. The missing CDR3 end, 3 residues past where the read stops, is filled in from the germline J gene. The chain employs TRBV30 and TRBJ1-2; D gene uncertain. This CDR3 is built from 12 residues. Germline V gives CDR1 GTSNPN, CDR2 SVGIG (reference sequence). The covered CDR3 bases are TGTGCCTGGACCGGGGTAACCTACGAC. This gives the protein CAWTGVTYD. The whole CDR3 is CAWTGVTYDYTF.

This clone occurred many times. Coverage ceases 3 residues before the CDR3 finishes, and the germline J gene fills in the end. V and J are TRBV6-2 or TRBV6-3 and TRBJ2-5; 7 bases are shared with TRBD2. The junction had 14 bases not matched to a gene; V was cut back by 6 bases and J by 7 bases. CDR3 length: 15 residues. CDR1 MNHEY and CDR2 SVGEGT come from the germline V gene. CDR3 sequence: CASRPGGFADGTQYF. The sequenced part of the CDR3 DNA is TGTGCCAGCAGGCCGGGGGGTTTCGCCGATGGGACC.

This clone came up many times. The read finishes 3 residues shy of the CDR3 end, and the germline J gene is used to complete it. The V and J genes are TRBV20-1 and TRBJ1-2, with TRBD1 identical over 7 bases. The CDR3 runs to 15 residues. Germline loops: CDR1 DFQATT, CDR2 SNEGSKA (reference sequence). The DNA read from the CDR3 is TGCAAGGCCCCCCTTTTACAGGGGTTGGGCTATGGC. It translates to CKAPLLQGLGYG. The whole CDR3 region reads CKAPLLQGLGYGYTF.

This clone has a count of ten or more. Read coverage stops 3 residues before the CDR3 terminus; the germline J gene supplies the remainder. The chain uses TRBV2 and TRBJ1-3; tentative D call: TRBD1 (6 bases). CDR3 size: 14 residues. V lost 3 bases to trimming and J lost 4 bases, with 10 bases between them. CDR1 SNHLY and CDR2 FYNNEI come from the germline V gene. The part of the CDR3 DNA that was read is TGTGCCAGCAGTGAGGGGACATACGGAAACACC. This codes for CASSEGTYGNT. The complete CDR3 reads CASSEGTYGNTIYF.

This clone was observed at least ten times. The covered CDR3 bases are TGCAGTGCTGGCCCCGGTCCAGGGGAATTAGATACG. It encodes CSAGPGPGELDT. The entire CDR3 protein reads CSAGPGPGELDTQYF. The J gene is TRBJ2-3, the V gene TRBV20-1, with D perhaps matching TRBD1 (6 bases). The read ends 3 residues early relative to the CDR3; the germline J gene fills the gap. CDR1 and CDR2 from the germline V gene are DFQATT and SNEGSKA (reference sequence). The CDR3 sequence is 15 residues long. The V end lost 5 bases, the J end lost 5 bases, and 20 bases lay between the germline ends.

This clone was counted at least ten times. Sequencing ends 3 residues short of the CDR3 end; the germline J gene provides the rest. The chain recombines TRBV20-1 with TRBJ2-3; D unresolved. This CDR3 region has 15 residues. Per germline, CDR1 DFQATT and CDR2 SNEGSKA (reference sequence). The CDR3 region is CSARRPSSGRETQYF. The part of the CDR3 DNA that was read is TGCAGTGCTAGGAGGCCTTCTAGTGGAAGAGAGACG.